These 8 T cell receptor beta chains originate from one sample sequenced in a study of neurological immune-mediated disorders. TCRdb reprocessed the 5' RACE reads via MiXCR and lists one record per CDR3 protein. In the table there are 45,000 to 50,000 distinct CDR3 sequences, about 26% of which are singletons. Specimen: PBMCs. The receptors here all came from a woman aged 65 to 85 in good health.

This clonotype was observed a handful of times. This chain uses TRBV28 with TRBJ1-2, with D possibly TRBD1 on 6 matching bases. The V end was cut by 6 bases, the J end by 7 bases, with 15 bases between. The CDR3 spans 13 residues. Germline CDR1 MDHEN, CDR2 SYDVKM. The CDR3 spells CASRETPGAGYTF. DNA of the CDR3: TGTGCCAGCAGGGAGACCCCAGGGGCTGGCTACACCTTC.

V usage is TRBV4-3 and J usage is TRBJ2-7, with D perhaps TRBD1 (5 bases). This CDR3 has 14 residues. The V gene's germline CDR1 is LGHNA and CDR2 YSLEER. The V end lost 0 bases, the J end lost 3 bases, and 9 bases lay between the germline ends. The CDR3 DNA is TGCGCCAGCAGCCAAGACAGGGTCAACTACGAGCAGTACTTC. This translates into CASSQDRVNYEQYF.

This clonotype was found many times. The rearrangement links TRBV5-1 to TRBJ2-1; D ambiguous. This CDR3 spans 16 amino acids. The V and J ends lost 4 bases and 0 bases respectively, with 14 bases between them. Germline assignment: CDR1 SGHRS and CDR2 YFSETQ. In DNA form, the CDR3 reads TGCGCCAGCAGCACCGAGACGGGTAGCTCCTACAATGAGCAGTTCTTC. It codes for CASSTETGSSYNEQFF. The variable domain in full, completed from reference TRBV5-1 and TRBJ2-1, reads KAGVTQTPRYLIKTRGQQVTLSCSPISGHRSVSWYQQTPGQGLQFLFEYFSETQRNKGNFPGRFSGRQFSNSRSEMNVSTLELGDSALYLCASSTETGSSYNEQFFGPGTRLTVL.

This clonotype was seen many times. This sequence joins TRBV11-2 and TRBJ2-5; D is perhaps TRBD1 or TRBD2 (6 bases each). Germline CDR1 and CDR2: SGHAT and FQNNGV. This CDR3 comprises 17 residues. Trimming pared 1 base from V and 4 bases from J, leaving 19 bases between. CDR3 sequence reads: CASSLGAGGGVGETQYF. For the CDR3, the DNA is TGTGCCAGCAGCTTAGGGGCCGGAGGGGGTGTGGGAGAGACCCAGTACTTC.

In its sample, this clonotype was seen many times. The chain couples TRBV4-3 to TRBJ1-3, with D tentatively TRBD1 (5 bases). The CDR3 is 15 amino acids. V was pared by 4 bases and J by 4 bases, with 14 bases between. Germline V gene sequence: CDR1 LGHNA, CDR2 YSLEER. The CDR3 DNA reads as TGCGCCAGCAGCCCCCGGCTCCACAGGGGAAACACCATATATTTT. This encodes CASSPRLHRGNTIYF.

A single count supports this clonotype. A much larger clone differs from this one at a single base, so this may be a read error. V and J are TRBV7-2 and TRBJ2-1; D is unresolved. Looked up from germline, CDR1 is SGHTA and CDR2 is FQGNSA. The length of the CDR3 is 14 residues. The CDR3 spells CASSLGFRLGEQLF. The DNA of the CDR3 is TGTGCCAGCAGCTTAGGATTCCGGTTGGGTGAGCAGCTCTTC.

This clonotype was detected many times. This rearrangement joins TRBV29-1 to TRBJ2-3; D is perhaps TRBD2 (6 bases). The CDR3 consists of 15 residues. V shed 3 bases and J shed 3 bases, with 16 bases lying between them. The germline gives CDR1 SQVTM, CDR2 ANQGSEA. The CDR3 here is CSVEGTSRGTDTQYF. CDR3 nucleotides: TGCAGCGTTGAGGGAACCTCCCGGGGGACAGATACGCAGTATTTT.

This clonotype was counted between two and nine times. The V gene is TRBV5-6, the J gene TRBJ2-7; weak D call: TRBD1 (6 bases). Germline V CDR1 and CDR2: SGHDT, YYEEEE. V lost 1 base, J lost 2 bases, and 7 bases lay in between. CDR3 size: 13 residues. The CDR3 region has the DNA TGTGCCAGCAGCTTGCAGGGGCCCTACGAGCAGTACGTC. Amino acid sequence: CASSLQGPYEQYV.